The 15 T cell receptor beta chains below all came from one sample that was sequenced in a study of response to subunit inactivated influenza vaccine (dated by TCRdb to 2016 to 2018). The library was generated by RT-PCR. Sequencing was carried out with an Illumina HiSeq 2500. TCRdb trimmed the raw reads at Q25, called clones with MiXCR and kept productive beta chains. All rows with the same CDR3 protein become a single entry with the most common DNA and genes. The sample records roughly 780,000 distinct CDR3 sequences, under 20% of which are singletons. The ten largest clones represent approximately 10% of the sample. Material: PBMCs from blood, obtained approximately 5 days after vaccination. These receptors all stem from a man between 50 and 59 years old who received an inactivated influenza vaccine. Donor details come from another sample of the same person, matched by shared clones.

CDR3 sequence (DNA): TGTGCCAGCAGCTTCACCATACAGGCCACTAACTATGGCTACACCTTC. Encoded protein: CASSFTIQATNYGYTF. The rearrangement joins TRBV7-2 to TRBJ1-2, with D tentatively TRBD1 (5 bases). The V end lost 3 bases, the J end lost 0 bases, and 14 bases lay between the germline ends. Germline CDR1 SGHTA, CDR2 FQGNSA. CDR3 length equals 16 residues.

This clonotype showed up just a few times. The chain is built from TRBV6-5 and TRBJ2-3, with D perhaps TRBD2 (5 bases). The V and J ends lost 2 bases and 4 bases respectively, with 7 bases between them. The CDR3 is 13 residues long. Germline lookup yields CDR1 MNHEY and CDR2 SVGAGI. Written as DNA, the CDR3 is TGTGCCAGCAGTTACGGAGGTCCAGATACGCAGTATTTT. It encodes CASSYGGPDTQYF.

This clonotype was picked up one time. The J gene is TRBJ2-3, the V gene TRBV5-6; the D is unclear. Deletions cut 0 bases from V and 2 bases from J, with 13 bases between. Germline V gene lookup returns CDR1 SGHDT and CDR2 YYEEEE. The CDR3 runs 16 residues. The CDR3: CASSLEAVSLTDTQYF. CDR3 sequence (DNA): TGTGCCAGCAGCTTGGAGGCCGTAAGCCTCACAGATACGCAGTATTTT.

CDR3 residues: CASSFQSPSTDTQYF. CDR3 nucleotides: TGTGCCAGCAGTTTTCAGTCCCCTAGCACAGATACGCAGTATTTT. The gene calls are TRBV12-3 or TRBV12-4 and TRBJ2-3; no clear D. The CDR3 loop spans 15 amino acids. V lost 3 bases and J lost 0, with 10 bases in between.

With regard to this clonotype: A clone one base away is much larger, so this may be a read error. The rearrangement joins TRBV12-3 or TRBV12-4 to TRBJ2-1; D is unresolved. This CDR3 contains 14 residues. Trimming left V 6 bases short and J 5 bases short, with 14 bases between. The CDR3 DNA reads as TGTGCCAGCAGCCCTGGATACGCTAACAATGAGCAGTTCTTC. It translates to CASSPGYANNEQFF.

There are a few counts of this clonotype. The chain carries TRBV5-1 and TRBJ1-6; no firm D call. The CDR3 contains 15 residues. Trimming shortened V by 4 bases and J by 7 bases, and 15 bases separated the two germline ends. Germline lookup yields CDR1 SGHRS and CDR2 YFSETQ. The CDR3 sequence is CASSPDLVGNSPLHF. Written as DNA, the CDR3 is TGCGCCAGCAGCCCCGACCTAGTCGGCAATTCACCCCTCCACTTT.

This clonotype was seen at least ten times. This rearrangement joins TRBV6-1 to TRBJ1-2; TRBD1 agrees at 8 bases. The CDR3 loop spans 15 amino acids. CDR1 is MNHNS, CDR2 SASEGT, per germline. The junction had 9 bases not matched to a gene; V was cut back by 6 bases and J by 3 bases. The CDR3 is CASSLRTGSYYGYTF. In nucleotides, the CDR3 is TGTGCCAGCAGCCTACGGACAGGGAGTTACTATGGCTACACCTTC.

V gene TRBV6-2 or TRBV6-3 combines with J gene TRBJ1-4, with TRBD1 matching 7 bases. V was pared by 6 bases and J by 4 bases, with 11 bases of the junction left unmatched. The CDR3 runs to 16 residues. Germline V gene lookup returns CDR1 MNHEY and CDR2 SVGEGT. The CDR3 reads CASRELPGQRNEKLFF. The CDR3 nucleotides read TGTGCCAGCAGGGAGCTACCGGGACAGCGTAATGAAAAACTGTTTTTT.

The V call is TRBV29-1, the J call TRBJ2-1; 10 nucleotides line up with TRBD1. Trimming took 3 bases from V and 6 from J; bases not matched to a gene: 14. Germline loops: CDR1 SQVTM, CDR2 ANQGSEA. This CDR3 has 17 residues. The CDR3 DNA is TGCAGCGTTGACGATCCACTCGACAGGGGGCAGGTCAATGAGCAGTTCTTC. Amino acid sequence: CSVDDPLDRGQVNEQFF.

This sequence joins TRBV11-2 and TRBJ1-5; tentatively, D is TRBD1 (5 bases). CDR3 length: 15 residues. Trimming shortened V by 0 bases and J by 6 bases, and 12 bases separated the two germline ends. Germline loops: CDR1 SGHAT, CDR2 FQNNGV. This CDR3 is CASSLDGAYSQPQHF. The CDR3, as DNA: TGTGCCAGCAGCTTAGATGGGGCCTACAGTCAGCCCCAGCATTTT.

The gene calls are TRBV4-1 and TRBJ2-7, with unresolved D. CDR3 size: 14 residues. The ends were cut back, 1 base at V and 2 bases at J, with 9 bases in the middle. CDR1 is MGHRA and CDR2 is YSYEKL in the germline V gene. CDR3 in amino acids: CASSQVTSTYEQYF. In DNA form, the CDR3 reads TGCGCCAGCAGCCAAGTAACAAGCACCTACGAGCAGTACTTC.

CDR3 protein: CASSSQAPGANVLTF. CDR3 in DNA: TGTGCCAGCAGCTCACAAGCTCCTGGGGCCAACGTCCTGACTTTC. This chain links TRBV7-9 with TRBJ2-6; no clear D gene. The CDR3 sequence is 15 residues long. V was cut by 4 bases and J by 2 bases, with 9 bases left in between. Germline-derived CDR1 and CDR2 are SEHNR and FQNEAQ (reference sequence).

The CDR3 protein is CSALGQGQETQYF. The DNA for the CDR3 is TGCAGTGCTCTGGGACAGGGACAAGAGACCCAGTACTTC. This sequence joins TRBV20-1 and TRBJ2-5; 9 nucleotides agree with TRBD1. CDR1 DFQATT and CDR2 SNEGSKA come from the germline V gene (reference sequence). The CDR3 has 13 residues. Trimming cost V 5 bases and J 2 bases; bases outside gene matches: 3.

The chain uses TRBV27 and TRBJ1-1; 8 positions agree with TRBD1. J lost 6 bases, V lost 4 bases, and 4 bases had no gene match. CDR3 length: 13 amino acids. Germline assignment: CDR1 MNHEY and CDR2 SMNVEV (reference sequence). CDR3 region: CASSYQTGAEAFF. In nucleotides, the CDR3 is TGTGCCAGCAGTTACCAGACAGGGGCTGAAGCTTTCTTT.

This clonotype was counted only a few times. The gene calls are TRBV6-2 or TRBV6-3 and TRBJ2-2, with D perhaps given as TRBD1 or TRBD2 (5 bases each). The CDR3 contains 13 residues. Between the trimmed V and J ends, which lost 5 bases and 7 bases, there was a span of 11 bases. Germline V gives CDR1 MNHEY, CDR2 SVGEGT. The CDR3 sequence is CASSERGVGELFF. Here the CDR3 DNA reads TGTGCCAGCAGTGAGAGGGGAGTCGGGGAGCTGTTTTTT.